This T cell receptor (beta chain) was identified in a study of OX40 agonist ivuxolimab in advanced cancers. This CDR3 has 14 amino acids. The germline V gene encodes CDR1 KGHSH and CDR2 LQKENI. Trimming took 3 bases from V and 4 from J, leaving 9 bases between them. This clone was counted a single time. Assay used: immunoSEQ multiplex PCR; TCRdb lists only in-frame clones, some missing. The sample shows around 140,000 clones, just over 90% of them seen only once. Material: CD4+ or CD8+ T cells sorted from blood, obtained in a trial of the OX40 agonist ivuxolimab. The receptor was isolated from an adult with an advanced solid tumor such as melanoma, head and neck, liver or kidney cancer. The chain is built from TRBV18 and TRBJ2-2; TRBD1 might be the D (5 bases). The CDR3 is CASSPQRGTGELFF. CDR3 nucleotides: TGTGCCAGCTCACCGCAAAGGGGCACCGGGGAGCTGTTTTTT.